Listed below are T cell receptor beta chains from one sample, sequenced in a study of cytomegalovirus exposure and HLA in healthy donors. Profiled with immunoSEQ multiplex PCR; TCRdb holds only in-frame clones, not every one. The table includes about 140,000 clones, 80% to 90% detected once. The sample consisted of PBMCs. The receptors originated from a man aged 18 to 35 in good health and CMV-seronegative. CDR3s include the opening cysteine and the closing phenylalanine or tryptophan. The D gene is left open where the match is weak. For some rows the clone size is stated as once, few or many, or as a class when expanded; others skip it.

J: TRBJ2-7; D: -; size: -; V: TRBV27; DNA: TGTGCCAGCAGTTTTGCAGGGGACGGAGCCTACGAGCAGTACTTC; CDR3: CASSFAGDGAYEQYF
J: TRBJ2-5; D: TRBD2; size: -; V: TRBV6-6; DNA: TGTGCCAGCAGCCCCACTAGCGGGAGACAGACCCAGTACTTC; CDR3: CASSPTSGRQTQYF
J: TRBJ2-7; D: TRBD1; size: many; V: TRBV6-5; DNA: TGTGCCAGCAGTCCGACAGGGGCCTACGAGCAGTACTTC; CDR3: CASSPTGAYEQYF
J: TRBJ2-2; D: TRBD1; size: -; V: TRBV6-6; DNA: TGTGCCAGCCGCGGGACAGGGGACACCGGGGAGCTGTTTTTT; CDR3: CASRGTGDTGELFF
J: TRBJ2-1; D: TRBD2; size: -; V: TRBV9; DNA: TGTGCCAGCAGCCGAGACGGCGCTAGCGGGAGTGGTTCCTACAATGAGCAGTTCTTC; CDR3: CASSRDGASGSGSYNEQFF
J: TRBJ2-2; D: -; size: -; V: TRBV23-1; DNA: TGCGCCAGCAGTCCTCAGACAGAATCCATACCCACCGGGGAGCTGTTTTTT; CDR3: CASSPQTESIPTGELFF
J: TRBJ1-5; D: -; size: -; V: TRBV19; DNA: TGTGCCAGTAGTCCGGGGGAGAGCGGGCAGCCCCAGCATTTT; CDR3: CASSPGESGQPQHF
J: TRBJ1-4; D: TRBD1; size: -; V: TRBV29-1; DNA: TGCAGCGTTGCAACAGGGGGTAGTGAAAAACTGTTTTTT; CDR3: CSVATGGSEKLFF
J: TRBJ2-7; D: -; size: -; V: TRBV18; DNA: TGTGCCAGCTCACCAGGTCAGGCTGACTACGAGCAGTACTTC; CDR3: CASSPGQADYEQYF
J: TRBJ2-3; D: TRBD1; size: once; V: TRBV5-6; DNA: TGTGCCAGCAGCCGATGGACAGGGGTGGATACGCAGTATTTT; CDR3: CASSRWTGVDTQYF
J: TRBJ1-2; D: -; size: -; V: TRBV7-5; DNA: TGTGCCAGAAGCTTTGGGACAGCCCTCAACTATGGCTACACCTTC; CDR3: CARSFGTALNYGYTF
J: TRBJ2-7; D: -; size: -; V: TRBV11-2; DNA: TGTGCCAGCAGCTTAGTACCGACAGTGACCTACGAGCAGTACTTC; CDR3: CASSLVPTVTYEQYF
J: TRBJ2-1; D: TRBD2; size: -; V: TRBV6-1; DNA: TGTGCCAGCACCACTAGCGGGGGGGGAACTGAGCAGTTCTTC; CDR3: CASTTSGGGTEQFF
J: TRBJ2-5; D: TRBD1; size: -; V: TRBV5-1; DNA: TGCGCCAGCAGCCCAACCCTGACAGGGAAGGTGGAGACCCAGTACTTC; CDR3: CASSPTLTGKVETQYF
J: TRBJ2-7; D: -; size: -; V: TRBV5-5; DNA: TGTGCCAGCAGCTTGTTGGTCCTAGACTACGAGCAGTACTTC; CDR3: CASSLLVLDYEQYF
J: TRBJ2-3; D: -; size: -; V: TRBV7-2; DNA: TGTGCCAGCAGCTTACTGGGGCTAGCGTCTAGCACAGATACGCAGTATTTT; CDR3: CASSLLGLASSTDTQYF
J: TRBJ2-7; D: -; size: -; V: TRBV5-6; DNA: TGTGCCAGCAGCTCCAATTACAGGGAAACCTACGAGCAGTACTTC; CDR3: CASSSNYRETYEQYF
J: TRBJ2-5; D: TRBD2; size: -; V: TRBV28; DNA: TGTGCCAGCAGTTTAAGTAGCGGGGTAAAAGAGACCCAGTACTTC; CDR3: CASSLSSGVKETQYF
J: TRBJ2-1; D: TRBD2; size: -; V: TRBV19; DNA: TGTGCCAGTAGTATAGCGGGGGGGCCGATTGAGCAGTTCTTC; CDR3: CASSIAGGPIEQFF
J: TRBJ2-5; D: TRBD2; size: -; V: TRBV30; DNA: TGTGCCTGGAGTGGGACTAGCGCCAAAGAGACCCAGTACTTC; CDR3: CAWSGTSAKETQYF
J: TRBJ2-1; D: TRBD2; size: -; V: TRBV7-2; DNA: TGTGCCAGCAGCCCAAGACTAGCGGGAGGGATTGGCAATGAGCAGTTCTTC; CDR3: CASSPRLAGGIGNEQFF
J: TRBJ1-1; D: -; size: few; V: TRBV11-2; DNA: TGTGCCAGCAGCTCGGGGACTTGGCAAACTGAAGCTTTCTTT; CDR3: CASSSGTWQTEAFF
J: TRBJ2-3; D: -; size: -; V: TRBV19; DNA: TGTGCCAGTAGTCCAGGGGGCACAGATACGCAGTATTTT; CDR3: CASSPGGTDTQYF
J: TRBJ2-6; D: -; size: -; V: TRBV13; DNA: TGTGCCAGCAGCGCGGGGCCCATCTTTGGGGCCAACGTCCTGACTTTC; CDR3: CASSAGPIFGANVLTF
J: TRBJ1-4; D: TRBD1; size: -; V: TRBV7-9; DNA: TGTGCCAGCAGCTTCCCGGGACAGGGGGCCGTTGCGACTAATGAAAAACTGTTTTTT; CDR3: CASSFPGQGAVATNEKLFF
J: TRBJ2-7; D: TRBD1; size: -; V: TRBV6-5; DNA: TGTGCCAGCAGTAGGACAGGGGCGAGCTCCTACGAGCAGTACTTC; CDR3: CASSRTGASSYEQYF
J: TRBJ2-2; D: TRBD1; size: -; V: TRBV27; DNA: TGTGCCAGCAGTCATTCACCGGGACAGGGAGGGTTTTTAACCGGGGAGCTGTTTTTT; CDR3: CASSHSPGQGGFLTGELFF
J: TRBJ2-2; D: TRBD1; size: once; V: TRBV5-1; DNA: TGCGCCAGCAGAAGACAGGGGAACACCGGGGAGCTGTTTTTT; CDR3: CASRRQGNTGELFF
J: TRBJ2-2; D: TRBD2; size: few; V: TRBV19; DNA: TGTGCCAGTAGTAGAATGGGACTAGCGGGGGCGAACACCGGGGAGCTGTTTTTT; CDR3: CASSRMGLAGANTGELFF
J: TRBJ2-1; D: TRBD1; size: -; V: TRBV7-8; DNA: TGTGCCAGCAGCTTTAGAAGGCAGGGGGCCTACAATGAGCAGTTCTTC; CDR3: CASSFRRQGAYNEQFF